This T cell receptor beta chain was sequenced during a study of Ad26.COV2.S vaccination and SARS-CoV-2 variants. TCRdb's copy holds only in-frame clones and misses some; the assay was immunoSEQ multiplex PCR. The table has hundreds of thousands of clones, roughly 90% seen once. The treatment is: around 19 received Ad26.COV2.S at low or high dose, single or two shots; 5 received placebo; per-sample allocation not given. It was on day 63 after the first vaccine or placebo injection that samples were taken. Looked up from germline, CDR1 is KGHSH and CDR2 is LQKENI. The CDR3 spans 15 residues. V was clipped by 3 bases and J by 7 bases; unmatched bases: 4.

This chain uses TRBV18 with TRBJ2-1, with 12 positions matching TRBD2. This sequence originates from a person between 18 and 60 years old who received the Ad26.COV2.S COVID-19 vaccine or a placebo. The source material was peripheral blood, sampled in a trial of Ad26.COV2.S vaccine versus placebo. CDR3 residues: CASSPASGGGNEQFF. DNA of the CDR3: TGTGCCAGCTCACCGGCTAGCGGGGGGGGTAATGAGCAGTTCTTC.